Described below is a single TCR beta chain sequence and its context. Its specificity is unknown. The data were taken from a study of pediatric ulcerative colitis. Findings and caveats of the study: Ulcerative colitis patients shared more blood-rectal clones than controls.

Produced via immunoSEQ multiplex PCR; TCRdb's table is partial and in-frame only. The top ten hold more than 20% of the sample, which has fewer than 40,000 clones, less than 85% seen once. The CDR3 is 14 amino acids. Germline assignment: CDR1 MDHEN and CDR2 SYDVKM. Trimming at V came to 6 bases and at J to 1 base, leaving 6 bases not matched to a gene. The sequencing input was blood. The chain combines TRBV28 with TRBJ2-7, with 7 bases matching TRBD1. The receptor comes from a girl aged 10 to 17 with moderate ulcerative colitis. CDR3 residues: CASSTPTGSYEQYF. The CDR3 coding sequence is TGTGCCAGCAGCACTCCGACAGGGTCCTACGAGCAGTACTTC.